This T cell receptor (beta chain) was documented in a study of cytomegalovirus exposure and HLA in healthy donors. Study context: Findings of an earlier analysis included roughly 110 million unique TCR beta sequences from some 200 million T cells. The Caucasian-associated ancestry cluster held roughly 81% of roughly 370 genotyped donors.

PCR amplification relied on 60 Vbeta primers (plus 13 Jbeta primers). Authors' processing steps: A later analysis counted approximately 88 million unique TCR beta chains, some 11 million shared. Method: immunoSEQ multiplex PCR; TCRdb's copy keeps in-frame clones and lacks some. V and J calls and clone size are as listed in that table; D and trimming were resolved from the DNA. Of some 150,000 clones listed, about 80% are singletons. This clone was seen just once. The antigen is undetermined. Study-level points and caveats: Researchers reported from a later analysis that most CMV-associated TCR beta chains appeared HLA-restricted.

The V gene's germline CDR1 is SGDLS and CDR2 YYNGEE. With 4 bases clipped from V and 5 bases from J, the junction kept 4 bases outside the gene matches. This CDR3 has 14 amino acids. This chain uses TRBV9 with TRBJ1-2, with 11 bases matching TRBD1. The source material was PBMCs. The TCR originated in a young man in good health and CMV-seropositive. The CDR3 nucleotides are TGTGCCAGCAGCTTCGGACAGGGGGCGTATGGCTACACCTTC. Amino acid sequence: CASSFGQGAYGYTF.